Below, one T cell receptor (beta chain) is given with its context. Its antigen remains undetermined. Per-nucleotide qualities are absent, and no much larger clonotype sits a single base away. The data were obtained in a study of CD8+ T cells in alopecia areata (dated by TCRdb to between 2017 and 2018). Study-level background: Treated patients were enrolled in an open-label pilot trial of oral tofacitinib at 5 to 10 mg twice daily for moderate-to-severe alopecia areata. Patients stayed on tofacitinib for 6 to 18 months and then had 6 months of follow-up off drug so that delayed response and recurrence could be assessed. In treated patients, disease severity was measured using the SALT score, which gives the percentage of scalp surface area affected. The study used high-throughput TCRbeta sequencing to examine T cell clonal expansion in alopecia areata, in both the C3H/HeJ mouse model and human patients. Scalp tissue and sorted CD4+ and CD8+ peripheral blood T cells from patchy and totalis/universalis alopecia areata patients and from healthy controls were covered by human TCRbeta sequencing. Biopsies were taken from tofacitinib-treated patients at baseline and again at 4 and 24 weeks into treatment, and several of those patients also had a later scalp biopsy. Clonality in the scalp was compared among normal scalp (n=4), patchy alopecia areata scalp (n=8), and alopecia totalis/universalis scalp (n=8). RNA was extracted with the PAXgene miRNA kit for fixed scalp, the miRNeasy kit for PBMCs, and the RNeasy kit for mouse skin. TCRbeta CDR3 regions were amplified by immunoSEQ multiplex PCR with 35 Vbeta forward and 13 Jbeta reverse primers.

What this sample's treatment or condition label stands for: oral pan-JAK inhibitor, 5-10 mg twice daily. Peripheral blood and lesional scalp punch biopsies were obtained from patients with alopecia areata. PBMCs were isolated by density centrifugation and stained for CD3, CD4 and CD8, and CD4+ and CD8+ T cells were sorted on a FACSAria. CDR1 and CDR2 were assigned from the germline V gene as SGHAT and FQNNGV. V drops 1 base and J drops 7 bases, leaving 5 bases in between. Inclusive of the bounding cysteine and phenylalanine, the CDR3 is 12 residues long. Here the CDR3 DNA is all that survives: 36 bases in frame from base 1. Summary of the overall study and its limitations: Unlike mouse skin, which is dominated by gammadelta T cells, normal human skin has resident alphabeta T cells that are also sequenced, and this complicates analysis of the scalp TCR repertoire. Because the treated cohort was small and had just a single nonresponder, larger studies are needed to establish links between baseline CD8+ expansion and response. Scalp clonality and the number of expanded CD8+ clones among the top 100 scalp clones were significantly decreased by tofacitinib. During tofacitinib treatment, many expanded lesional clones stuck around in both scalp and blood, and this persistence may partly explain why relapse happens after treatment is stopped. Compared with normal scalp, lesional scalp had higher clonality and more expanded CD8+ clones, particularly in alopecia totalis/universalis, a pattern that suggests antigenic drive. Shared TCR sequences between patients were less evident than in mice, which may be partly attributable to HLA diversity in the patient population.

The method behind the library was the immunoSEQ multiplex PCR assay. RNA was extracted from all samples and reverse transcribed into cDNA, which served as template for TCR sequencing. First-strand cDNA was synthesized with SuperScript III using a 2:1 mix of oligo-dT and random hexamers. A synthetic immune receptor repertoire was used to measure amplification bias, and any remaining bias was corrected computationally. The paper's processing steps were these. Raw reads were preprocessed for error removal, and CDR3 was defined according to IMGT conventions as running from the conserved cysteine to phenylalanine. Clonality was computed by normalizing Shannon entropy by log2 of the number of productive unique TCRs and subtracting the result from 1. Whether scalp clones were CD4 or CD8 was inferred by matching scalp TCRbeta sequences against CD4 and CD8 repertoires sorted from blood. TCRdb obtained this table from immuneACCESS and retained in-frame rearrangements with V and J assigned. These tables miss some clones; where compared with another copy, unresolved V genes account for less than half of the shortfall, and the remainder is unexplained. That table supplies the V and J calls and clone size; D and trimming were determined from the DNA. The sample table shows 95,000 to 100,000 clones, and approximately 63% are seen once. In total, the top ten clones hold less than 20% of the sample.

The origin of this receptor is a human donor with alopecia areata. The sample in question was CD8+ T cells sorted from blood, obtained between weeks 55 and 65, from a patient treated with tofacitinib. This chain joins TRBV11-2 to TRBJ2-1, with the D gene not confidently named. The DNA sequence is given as TGTGCCAGCAGCTTAGCCCTTAATGAGCAGTTCTTC. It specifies CASSLALNEQFF.